The 13 T cell receptor beta chains reported below all come from one sample, sequenced in a study of blood T cells in healthy people across ages (dated by TCRdb to the mid-2010s). The library was built by means of 5' RACE. TCRdb records Illumina HiSeq 2500 as the sequencer. A second PCR of roughly 7 to 12 cycles was run with a J-beta primer mix and a sample-barcoded 5' primer. TCRdb cleaned the public reads at Q25 with fastp, built clones with MiXCR and kept in-frame beta chains. Every entry covers one CDR3 protein and lists the most common genes and DNA from its rows. This sample holds 700,000 to 900,000 distinct CDR3 sequences; roughly 24% were observed only once. Approximately 2.9% of the sample comes from the top ten. Another study also made use of these data, one on T cells of mothers and their children.

Sequencing was carried out using blood. The source of these receptors is a boy younger than 18 in good health.

Note on this clonotype: A read error may produce the germline difference seen at one junction end. This chain links TRBV5-4 with TRBJ2-7, with D perhaps assigned TRBD1 or TRBD2 (5 bases each). The CDR3 is 14 residues long. CDR1 is SGHNT and CDR2 is YYREEE in the germline V gene (reference sequence). In nucleotides, the CDR3 is TGTGCCAGCAGCAAGTGGGACGGAACCTACGAGCGGTACTTC. Its translation: CASSKWDGTYERYF. The entire variable domain, with the rest obtained from reference TRBV5-4 and TRBJ2-7, is as follows: ETGVTQSPTHLIKTRGQQVTLRCSSQSGHNTVSWYQQALGQGPQFIFQYYREEENGRGNFPPRFSGLQFPNYSSELNVNALELDDSALYLCASSKWDGTYERYFGPGTRLTVT.

This chain joins TRBV12-3 or TRBV12-4 and TRBJ2-7; 9 bases match TRBD2. The junction had 7 bases not matched to a gene; V was cut back by 10 bases and J by 3 bases. The CDR3 has 13 residues. The CDR3 nucleotides read TGTGCCATCCAGCGGGGGGAATACTACGAGCAGTACTTC. Translated: CAIQRGEYYEQYF.

The chain recombines TRBV20-1 with TRBJ2-5; D unclear. The CDR3 covers 14 residues. Trimming pared 0 bases from V and 3 bases from J, leaving 11 bases between. Germline loops: CDR1 DFQATT, CDR2 SNEGSKA (reference sequence). The CDR3 coding sequence is TGCAGTGCTAGAGATGACCGGATAGAAGAGACCCAGTACTTC. This sequence encodes CSARDDRIEETQYF.

This clonotype was counted a few times. The chain couples TRBV13 to TRBJ2-3, with D perhaps assigned TRBD1 or TRBD2 (5 bases each). The V gene's germline CDR1 is PRHDT and CDR2 FYEKMQ (reference sequence). V lost 5 bases and J lost 1, with 19 bases in between. This CDR3 region has 17 residues. CDR3 DNA sequence: TGTGCCAGCAGCCGGCGTACTCCGGGACGACGCACAGATACGCAGTATTTT. Protein: CASSRRTPGRRTDTQYF.

In this sample, this clonotype turned up a few times. CDR3 bases: TGTGCCAGCAGTAATACAGGGGCGGATCCAGAGACCCAGTACTTC. Its translation: CASSNTGADPETQYF. The chain has TRBV6-1 and TRBJ2-5; TRBD1 aligns across 7 bases. CDR3 length: 15 residues. The germline CDR1 and CDR2 sequences are MNHNS and SASEGT. V gave up 5 bases and J gave up 4 bases; unmatched junction bases: 10.

The CDR3 loop reads CASTAGRTWAEQYF. The DNA for the CDR3 is TGTGCCAGCACCGCGGGACGAACATGGGCCGAGCAGTACTTC. The gene calls are TRBV7-2 and TRBJ2-7, with D maybe TRBD2 (6 bases). Germline V gene lookup returns CDR1 SGHTA and CDR2 FQGNSA. CDR3 size: 14 residues. The ends were cut back, 7 bases at V and 6 bases at J, with 19 bases in the middle. Full variable domain (outside the CDR3, taken from reference TRBV7-2 and TRBJ2-7): GAGVSQSPSNKVTEKGKDVELRCDPISGHTALYWYRQSLGQGLEFLIYFQGNSAPDKSGLPSDRFSAERTGGSVSTLTIQRTQQEDSAVYLCASTAGRTWAEQYFGPGTRLTVT.

The V call is TRBV2, the J call TRBJ2-4; 8 bases agree with TRBD1. V lost 0 bases and J lost 6; bases outside the gene matches: 13. The CDR3 is made up of 18 amino acids. The germline gives CDR1 SNHLY, CDR2 FYNNEI. In DNA, the CDR3 is TGTGCCAGCAGTGAAGCGCGGACAGGGAAGCGGTCAGGAAACATTCAGTACTTC. Its translation: CASSEARTGKRSGNIQYF.

This clonotype was picked up a small number of times. The chain recombines TRBV10-3 with TRBJ2-3; 7 positions agree with TRBD1. V gave up 6 bases and J gave up 1 base; unmatched junction bases: 4. Germline V gene lookup returns CDR1 ENHRY and CDR2 SYGVKD. The CDR3 extends over 14 amino acids. The CDR3 nucleotides read TGTGCCATCAGAGAGCAGGGGGGCACAGATACGCAGTATTTT. This translates into CAIREQGGTDTQYF.

This rearrangement joins TRBV12-3 or TRBV12-4 to TRBJ1-4, with D perhaps matching TRBD1 (5 bases). Deletions cut 3 bases from V and 8 bases from J, with 16 bases between. This CDR3 is built from 15 residues. This CDR3 is CASSLGGKRKEKLFF. The CDR3 bases are TGTGCCAGCAGTTTGGGGGGGAAGAGGAAAGAAAAACTGTTTTTT.

This clonotype was detected only a few times. The genes are TRBV9 and TRBJ2-1, with D possibly matching TRBD2 (5 bases). Per germline, CDR1 SGDLS and CDR2 YYNGEE. V was shortened by 0 bases and J by 0 bases, with 13 bases between the two germline ends. There are 17 residues in the CDR3. The CDR3 DNA reads as TGTGCCAGCAGCGTAGCGGGGTCCACGGGCTCCTACAATGAGCAGTTCTTC. Its protein is CASSVAGSTGSYNEQFF. The whole variable domain, remainder taken from reference TRBV9 and TRBJ2-1, is DSGVTQTPKHLITATGQRVTLRCSPRSGDLSVYWYQQSLDQGLQFLIQYYNGEERAKGNILERFSAQQFPDLHSELNLSSLELGDSALYFCASSVAGSTGSYNEQFFGPGTRLTVL.

The chain employs TRBV3-1 and TRBJ1-2; D gene unclear. The CDR3 loop spans 16 amino acids. V was cut by 3 bases and J by 4 bases, with 18 bases left in between. Germline CDR1 reads LGHDT; CDR2 reads YNNKEL (reference sequence). The CDR3: CASSHDRMGNLYGYTF. The CDR3 DNA follows: TGTGCCAGCAGCCACGATCGGATGGGCAACCTCTATGGCTACACCTTC.

The V call is TRBV27, the J call TRBJ2-2; 9 bases fit TRBD2. The junction had 3 bases not matched to a gene; V was cut back by 3 bases and J by 4 bases. Per the germline V gene, CDR1 is MNHEY and CDR2 is SMNVEV (reference sequence). The CDR3 consists of 15 residues. CDR3: CASSFSGGPTGELFF. The CDR3 DNA reads as TGTGCCAGCAGTTTTAGCGGGGGTCCCACCGGGGAGCTGTTTTTT.

The rearrangement joins TRBV28 to TRBJ2-5; D tentatively fits TRBD1 or TRBD2 (5 bases each). Germline assignment: CDR1 MDHEN and CDR2 SYDVKM. The germline V and J ends were trimmed by 5 bases and 3 bases, with 16 bases remaining between them. CDR3 size: 15 residues. CDR3 region: CASSLLGTGKETQYF. CDR3 bases: TGTGCCAGCAGTCTTTTAGGGACCGGCAAAGAGACCCAGTACTTC.